The TCR beta chain under discussion was sequenced for a study of blood T cell repertoires in COVID-19. Original data processing: Amplifying reference gene primers gave estimates of nucleated cell counts. Only in-frame clones appear in the TCRdb table, and some are missing; sequencing was by immunoSEQ multiplex PCR. The DNA was the basis for D and trimming; V, J and clone size are from that table. The sample lists around 170,000 clones, roughly four fifths occurring once. There are 14 residues in the CDR3. Looked up from germline, CDR1 is MNHNY and CDR2 is SVGAGI (reference sequence). With 5 bases clipped from V and 4 bases from J, the junction kept 8 bases outside the gene matches. Followed longitudinally, the Seattle patients had been enrolled during active infection.

The sequence derives from a woman between 65 and 79 years old with COVID-19, enrolled during active disease. The chain has TRBV6-6 and TRBJ2-7; 7 positions match TRBD1. The sequencing sample was made of peripheral blood. CDR3 coding DNA: TGTGCCAGCAGTACGCCGGGACAGTCATACGAGCAGTACTTC. The encoded protein is CASSTPGQSYEQYF.